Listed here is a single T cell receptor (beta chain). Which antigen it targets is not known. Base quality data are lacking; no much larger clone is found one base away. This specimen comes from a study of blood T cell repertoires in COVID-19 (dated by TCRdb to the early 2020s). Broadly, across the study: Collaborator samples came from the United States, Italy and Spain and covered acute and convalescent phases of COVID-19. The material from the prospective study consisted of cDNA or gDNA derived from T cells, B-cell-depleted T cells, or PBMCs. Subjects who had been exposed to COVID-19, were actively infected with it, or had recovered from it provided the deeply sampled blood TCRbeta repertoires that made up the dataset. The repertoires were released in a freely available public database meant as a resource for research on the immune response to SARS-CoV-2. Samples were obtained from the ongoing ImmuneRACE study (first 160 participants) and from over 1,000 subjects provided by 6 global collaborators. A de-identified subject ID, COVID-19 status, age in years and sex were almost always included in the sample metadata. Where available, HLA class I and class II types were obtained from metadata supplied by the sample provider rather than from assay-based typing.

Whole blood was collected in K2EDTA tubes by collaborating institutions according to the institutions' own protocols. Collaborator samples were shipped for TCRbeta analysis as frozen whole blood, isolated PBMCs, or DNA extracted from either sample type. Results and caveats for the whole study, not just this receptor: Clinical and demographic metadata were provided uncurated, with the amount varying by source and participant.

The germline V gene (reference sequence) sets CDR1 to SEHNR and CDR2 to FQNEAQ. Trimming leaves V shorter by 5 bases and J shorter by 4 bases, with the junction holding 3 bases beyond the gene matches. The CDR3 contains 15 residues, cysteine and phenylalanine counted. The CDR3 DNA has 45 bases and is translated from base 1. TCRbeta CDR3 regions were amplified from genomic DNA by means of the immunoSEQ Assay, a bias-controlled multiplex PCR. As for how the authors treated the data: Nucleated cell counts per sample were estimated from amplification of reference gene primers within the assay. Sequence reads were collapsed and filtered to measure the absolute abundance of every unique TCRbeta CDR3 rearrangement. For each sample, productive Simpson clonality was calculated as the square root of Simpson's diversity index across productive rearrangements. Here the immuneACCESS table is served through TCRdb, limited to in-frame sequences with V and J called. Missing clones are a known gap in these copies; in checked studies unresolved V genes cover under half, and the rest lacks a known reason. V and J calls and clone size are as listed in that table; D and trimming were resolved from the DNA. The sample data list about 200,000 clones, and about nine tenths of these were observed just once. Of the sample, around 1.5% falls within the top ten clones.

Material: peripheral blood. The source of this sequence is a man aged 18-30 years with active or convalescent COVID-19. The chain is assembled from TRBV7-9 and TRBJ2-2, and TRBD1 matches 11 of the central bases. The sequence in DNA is TGTGCCAGCAGCCCGGGACAGGGGGTCACCGGGGAGCTGTTTTTT. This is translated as CASSPGQGVTGELFF.